This T cell receptor (beta chain) was obtained from a study of read filtering for tumor transcriptome and immune sequencing. CDR1 and CDR2 (germline): SGHTA, FQGTGA. V lost 2 bases and J 4 bases, leaving 8 bases between the germline ends. The CDR3 runs to 14 residues. This clonotype was seen more than once but under ten times. The library was built from around 0.4 ug RNA with molecular barcoded adaptors for alpha/delta and beta/gamma chains. TCRdb re-called the reads with MiXCR, one entry per CDR3 protein. The table lists about 90,000 distinct CDR3 sequences, about 12% of them singletons. The sequencing sample was made of a population of CD138-negative cells sorted from bone marrow. The TCR comes from a donor at least 40 years old with multiple myeloma. The chain couples TRBV7-3 to TRBJ2-2; the D gene is possibly TRBD1 (6 bases). This chain's CDR3 is CASSLGQLTGELFF. CDR3 nucleotides: TGTGCCAGCAGCTTAGGACAGCTCACCGGGGAGCTGTTTTTT.